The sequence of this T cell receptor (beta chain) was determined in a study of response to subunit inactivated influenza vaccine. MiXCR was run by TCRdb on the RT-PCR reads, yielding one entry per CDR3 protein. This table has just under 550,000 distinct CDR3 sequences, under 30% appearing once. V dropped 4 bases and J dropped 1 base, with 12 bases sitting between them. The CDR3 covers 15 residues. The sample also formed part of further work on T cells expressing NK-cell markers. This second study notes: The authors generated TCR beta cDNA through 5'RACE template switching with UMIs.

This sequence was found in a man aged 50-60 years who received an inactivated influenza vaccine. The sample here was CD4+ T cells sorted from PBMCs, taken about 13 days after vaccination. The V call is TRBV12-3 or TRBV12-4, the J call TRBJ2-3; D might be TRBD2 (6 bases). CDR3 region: CASSSRGSGTDTQYF. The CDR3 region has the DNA TGTGCCAGCAGTTCCCGGGGGTCTGGCACAGATACGCAGTATTTT.